Given below is one T cell receptor (beta chain) in context. The antigen it recognizes is unknown. Base qualities are not recorded, but no much larger clone differs from it by a single base. This entry is derived from a study of T cell repertoires in ileal Crohn's disease (dated by TCRdb to the late 2010s). As for the study more broadly: The median duration of disease was approximately eight years, and at the time of surgery roughly 38% of patients were active smokers. Surgery was performed for a complication in all patients, with stricturing disease in approximately 60% and penetrating disease in roughly 39%. Roughly half of the patients were given postoperative therapy, with some 10 receiving thiopurines and fewer than 20 receiving anti-TNF agents. M6 samples were neoterminal ileum biopsies taken at postoperative colonoscopy. The TCR repertoire was analysed in under 70 patients with Crohn's disease drawn from a prospective multicentre cohort. The study ran alongside a multicentre cohort designed to identify predictors of early endoscopic recurrence after ileocolonic resection. Endoscopic postoperative recurrence was defined by a Rutgeerts score above i0. A total of about 170 mucosal samples from 57 patients were sequenced, collected from several sites on the surgical specimen and at postoperative endoscopy.

Paper-wide results and their limitations: Mucosal CD4 and CD8 T cells were sorted and sequenced only in a subgroup of patients, whose size was not stated. Postoperative endoscopy was performed at varying times within the first year after surgery, with a median delay of about 6.9 months. A significantly higher proportion of clonal expansions was observed in active smokers at surgery than in non-smokers (approximately 26% vs 17%, p=0.02). Higher percentages of high-frequency clones at the time of surgery were linked to endoscopic recurrence, and every patient with clonality above 26.8% (18/57) had recurrence. Sorted CD8 T cells carried more high-frequency clones than CD4 T cells, suggesting mucosal expansions were mainly CD8.

For commercial TCRB immunosequencing, approximately 460 nanograms of biopsy DNA were submitted for each sample. Adaptive Biotechnology amplified CDR3 regions from genomic DNA with a two-step multiplex PCR that controlled for amplification bias. In the first PCR, primers covered every V and J gene segment, and in the second PCR, barcodes and Illumina adapters were added. An Illumina instrument was used to sequence the CDR3 libraries. As for how the authors treated the data: Vendor-provided pipelines were combined with custom analysis of raw data in R/Bioconductor under R version 3.3.0. Clonality, which ranges from 0 to 1, was calculated as the inverse of the normalised Shannon entropy across all productive clones. The repertoire share taken up by the top 100 clones defined high-frequency clones, and only clones that passed a 95% confidence test were kept. The Simpson index measured repertoire diversity, and the Morisita-Horn index measured overlap between samples. TCRdb limited this immuneACCESS table to in-frame rearrangements with V and J called. A share of clones is missing; checked studies link under half to unresolved V genes, and the rest is unexplained. The D gene and trimming were derived from the DNA, and the V and J assignments and clone size from that table. In this sample the table shows about 15,000 clones, about three quarters of which occur a single time. The ten largest make up approximately 4.3% of the sample.

The CDR3 starts with the cysteine, ends with the phenylalanine, and has 15 residues. Only the CDR3 DNA stays, 45 bases, in frame from base 1. Via the germline V gene (reference sequence), CDR1 is SGHAT and CDR2 FQDESV. Cut back by 3 bases and 3 bases, the V and J ends lie 14 bases apart. This specimen's time point label, interpreted: neoterminal ileum biopsy at postoperative endoscopy, about 6 months after surgery. To be eligible, patients had to be adults with ileal or ileocolonic Crohn's disease and an indication for ileocolonic resection. Whole ileal mucosal biopsies were stored frozen at -80°C before DNA extraction. Genomic DNA was extracted from frozen whole biopsies with a TRizol-based method and quantified on a NanoDrop 2000 spectrophotometer.

This clonotype was sampled from an adult with Crohn's disease. The V gene is TRBV11-1 and the J gene is TRBJ1-1; TRBD1 might be the D gene, on 5 matching bases. The sample taken for sequencing was ileal tissue. The CDR3 reads as follows: CASSFEQAGYTEAFF. The DNA reads as follows: TGTGCCAGCAGCTTTGAACAGGCCGGGTACACTGAAGCTTTCTTT.